A single sample gave rise to the 18 T cell receptor beta chains below, sequenced in a study of shared clonotypes between healthy human individuals. Only in-frame clones appear in the TCRdb table, and some are missing; sequencing was by immunoSEQ multiplex PCR. The data hold about 2.4 million clones, with 90% to 95% observed a single time. The source material was naive CD4+ T cells from PBMCs. Subset: CD45RA+ positively selected. All receptors come from a man aged 18-30 years in good health. Some clones in this sample may be carry-over from other donors' samples.

This sequence joins TRBV28 and TRBJ1-2; D call uncertain. With 2 bases removed from V and 1 base from J, the gap between germline ends came to 8 bases. Germline V gene sequence: CDR1 MDHEN, CDR2 SYDVKM. This CDR3 is 14 amino acids long. Here the CDR3 reads CASSLEQSNYGYTF. The CDR3 DNA reads TGTGCCAGCAGTTTAGAACAGAGTAACTATGGCTACACCTTC.

The chain joins TRBV29-1 to TRBJ1-2; D is unresolved. Germline V lookup: CDR1 SQVTM, CDR2 ANQGSEA. This CDR3 is built from 12 residues. V lost 1 base and J 3 bases, leaving 6 bases between the germline ends. CDR3 residues: CSVEGAHYGYTF. As DNA, the CDR3 is TGCAGCGTTGAAGGGGCCCACTATGGCTACACCTTC.

This clone was observed a handful of times. The same CDR3 is also encoded by other DNA sequences in this sample. This chain connects TRBV28 to TRBJ1-5; D is undetermined. V was pared by 5 bases and J by 4 bases, with 3 bases between. Germline lookup yields CDR1 MDHEN and CDR2 SYDVKM. The CDR3 contains 11 residues. CDR3 bases: TGTGCCAGCAGTCTTAATCAGCCCCAGCATTTT. Encoded protein: CASSLNQPQHF.

The genes are TRBV14 and TRBJ2-1, with 8 bases matching TRBD2. V lost 6 bases and J lost 6; bases outside the gene matches: 10. Germline V CDR1 and CDR2: SGHDN, FVKESK. The CDR3 covers 15 residues. The CDR3, as DNA: TGTGCCAGCAGTCGAAGCGGGAGAGGCGCCAATGAGCAGTTCTTC. This sequence encodes CASSRSGRGANEQFF. Filled out from reference TRBV14 and TRBJ2-1, the complete variable domain reads EAGVTQFPSHSVIEKGQTVTLRCDPISGHDNLYWYRRVMGKEIKFLLHFVKESKQDESGMPNNRFLAERTGGTYSTLKVQPAELEDSGVYFCASSRSGRGANEQFFGPGTRLTVL.

This rearrangement joins TRBV28 to TRBJ2-7; the D gene could be TRBD1 or TRBD2 (6 bases each). This CDR3 has 16 residues. Germline assignment: CDR1 MDHEN and CDR2 SYDVKM. V lost 6 bases and J lost 2, with 20 bases in between. CDR3 residues: CASRDLVWGAPYEQYF. Here the CDR3 DNA reads TGTGCCAGCAGGGACCTAGTCTGGGGGGCGCCCTACGAGCAGTACTTC.

The chain links TRBV7-2 to TRBJ1-6, with no clear D. CDR1 SGHTA and CDR2 FQGNSA come from the germline V gene. The germline V and J ends were trimmed by 3 bases and 13 bases, with 10 bases remaining between them. The CDR3 totals 12 residues. The CDR3 DNA sequence: TGTGCCAGCAGCTTGATGGGCCTGCCCCTCCACTTT. It translates to CASSLMGLPLHF.

This chain links TRBV28 with TRBJ2-5, with TRBD2 matching over 9 bases. The CDR3 covers 17 residues. V gave up 6 bases and J gave up 0 bases; unmatched junction bases: 11. The germline V gene encodes CDR1 MDHEN and CDR2 SYDVKM. The CDR3 DNA sequence: TGTGCCAGCAGGAGATCTAGACTAGCGGTGTACCAAGAGACCCAGTACTTC. Its translation: CASRRSRLAVYQETQYF.

The chain is built from TRBV19 and TRBJ2-2; TRBD2 matches 7 bases. This CDR3 contains 14 residues. The germline V gene encodes CDR1 LNHDA and CDR2 SQIVND (reference sequence). The V gene end was trimmed by 5 bases and the J gene end by 7 bases; junction bases not matched to a gene: 7. CDR3 nucleotides: TGTGCCAGTAGTGTCGGGAGGACGGTCGGGGAGCTGTTTTTT. Encoded protein: CASSVGRTVGELFF.

The V and J genes are TRBV20-1 and TRBJ2-1; D unresolved. The CDR3 loop spans 11 amino acids. V lost 6 bases and J 7 bases, leaving 10 bases between the germline ends. CDR1 DFQATT and CDR2 SNEGSKA come from the germline V gene (reference sequence). The CDR3 nucleotides are TGCAGTGCGGCTAGTCTGAATGAGCAGTTCTTC. Its protein product is CSAASLNEQFF.

This clone was recorded once. This chain uses TRBV28 with TRBJ2-2; tentatively, D is TRBD1 or TRBD2 (5 bases each). CDR1 and CDR2 from the germline V gene are MDHEN and SYDVKM. The CDR3 is 13 amino acids. Trimming removed 5 bases from V and 5 bases from J, with 9 bases in between. The CDR3: CASSRGPTGELFF. The DNA for the CDR3 is TGTGCCAGCAGTCGGGGACCGACCGGGGAGCTGTTTTTT.

Turning to this clone: The sample has other DNA sequences that encode this CDR3 too. This chain links TRBV5-1 with TRBJ1-2, with D possibly being TRBD1 (6 bases). Germline lookup yields CDR1 SGHRS and CDR2 YFSETQ. The CDR3 has 14 amino acids. The V end lost 0 bases, the J end lost 2 bases, and 8 bases lay between the germline ends. The CDR3 here is CASSLVGGNYGYTF. The CDR3 bases are TGCGCCAGCAGCTTGGTAGGGGGAAACTATGGCTACACCTTC.

V is TRBV9 and J is TRBJ2-2; D is uncertain. The germline CDR1 and CDR2 sequences are SGDLS and YYNGEE. The germline V and J ends were trimmed by 3 bases and 7 bases, with 19 bases remaining between them. This CDR3 is 16 amino acids long. The CDR3 DNA sequence: TGTGCCAGCAGCGCCCGAGAGCGACCCAGGAGCGGGGAGCTGTTTTTT. Amino acids: CASSARERPRSGELFF.

V usage is TRBV6-1 and J usage is TRBJ1-5, with 7 bases matching TRBD1. The CDR3 has 19 amino acids. Trimming took 1 base from V and 0 from J; bases not matched to a gene: 12. Germline lookup yields CDR1 MNHNS and CDR2 SASEGT. CDR3 nucleotide sequence: TGTGCCAGCAGTGAAGGGCTAACAGGGGCCCAATATAGCAATCAGCCCCAGCATTTT. The encoded protein is CASSEGLTGAQYSNQPQHF.

The J gene is TRBJ1-1, the V gene TRBV6-6; 9 nucleotides align to TRBD1. The J segment lost 2 bases and the V segment lost 5 bases, leaving 6 bases of the junction unmatched. CDR1 is MNHNY and CDR2 is SVGAGI in the germline V gene (reference sequence). This CDR3 contains 15 residues. CDR3 nucleotide sequence: TGTGCCAGCAGTCTACAGGGGGCTCGAAACACTGAAGCTTTCTTT. Translation gives CASSLQGARNTEAFF.

V gene TRBV7-9 combines with J gene TRBJ1-4; 10 bases line up with TRBD1. V shed 6 bases and J 6 bases; nucleotides not matched to a gene: 4. Germline V gene data show CDR1 as SEHNR and CDR2 as FQNEAQ (reference sequence). The CDR3 contains 14 residues. The DNA for the CDR3 is TGTGCCAGCAGTTGGGGGACAGGGGATGAAAAACTGTTTTTT. It yields the protein CASSWGTGDEKLFF.

The gene calls are TRBV15 and TRBJ1-4, with D perhaps TRBD1 (6 bases). The CDR3 extends over 18 amino acids. Germline-derived CDR1 and CDR2 are LNHNV and YYDKDF (reference sequence). Trimming removed 5 bases from V and 0 bases from J, with 19 bases in between. In DNA form, the CDR3 reads TGTGCCACCAGCGGGGGCTGGGGAGGGCACCCAACTAATGAAAAACTGTTTTTT. Translating it yields CATSGGWGGHPTNEKLFF.

In this sample, this clone turned up once. The rearrangement links TRBV5-6 to TRBJ2-7; the match to TRBD1 covers 9 bases. Germline CDR1 reads SGHDT; CDR2 reads YYEEEE. The CDR3 has 15 amino acids. With 4 bases clipped from V and 3 bases from J, the junction kept 8 bases outside the gene matches. In DNA, the CDR3 is TGTGCCAGCAGCACCCGGGACAGGGCCAGCTACGAGCAGTACTTC. Translation gives CASSTRDRASYEQYF.

The chain recombines TRBV4-2 with TRBJ2-5, with TRBD1 identical over 11 bases. Looked up from germline, CDR1 is LGHNA and CDR2 is YNFKEQ. The V segment lost 4 bases and the J segment 5 bases; nucleotides outside the gene matches: 6. The CDR3 loop spans 15 amino acids. The CDR3 region has the DNA TGTGCCAGCAGCCGCGGACAGGGGGCTGGGGAGACCCAGTACTTC. This sequence encodes CASSRGQGAGETQYF.